This entry lists 32 T cell receptor beta chains sequenced from one sample in a study of blood T cell repertoires in COVID-19. The repertoire was sequenced with immunoSEQ multiplex PCR; TCRdb's copy has only in-frame clones and lacks some. The table includes some 250,000 clones, roughly 89% detected once. Sequencing input: PBMCs or T cells enriched from blood (not recorded which). Receptors originate from a man aged 35 to 55 who had recovered from COVID-19.

The chain combines TRBV3-1 (or the pseudogene TRBV3-2) with TRBJ2-7; 10 bases are shared with TRBD1. V lost 4 bases, J lost 5 bases, and 5 bases stayed unmatched. The CDR3 spans 14 residues. Germline V gene sequence: CDR1 LGHDT, CDR2 YNNKEL (reference sequence). The CDR3 DNA sequence: TGTGCCAGCAGCCCTCGGACAGGGGGTGACGAGCAGTACTTC. Amino acids: CASSPRTGGDEQYF.

This clone is a singleton in its sample. The rearrangement uses TRBV19 and TRBJ1-2; TRBD1 matches at 8 bases. J gave up 6 bases and V 3 bases, and 12 bases lay outside the gene matches. Germline assignment: CDR1 LNHDA and CDR2 SQIVND (reference sequence). The CDR3 runs to 16 residues. CDR3 in amino acids: CASSIYLRAGGDGYTF. CDR3 sequence (DNA): TGTGCCAGTAGTATTTATCTCCGGGCAGGGGGCGATGGCTACACCTTC.

J is TRBJ2-3 and V is TRBV7-9; 8 nucleotides match TRBD2. The V and J ends lost 5 bases and 1 base, in that order; junction bases with no gene match: 5. The germline gives CDR1 SEHNR, CDR2 FQNEAQ (reference sequence). CDR3 length equals 15 residues. CDR3 sequence (DNA): TGTGCCAGCAGCGATATTAGCGGGGGCACAGATACGCAGTATTTT. Protein product: CASSDISGGTDTQYF.

The chain has TRBV27 and TRBJ1-1, with TRBD1 matching 9 bases. This CDR3 contains 15 residues. Trimming took 6 bases from V and 3 from J; bases not matched to a gene: 8. CDR1 is MNHEY, CDR2 SMNVEV, per germline (reference sequence). The CDR3 here is CASRQQGAYDTEAFF. In DNA, the CDR3 is TGTGCCAGCAGACAACAGGGGGCGTATGACACTGAAGCTTTCTTT.

V gene TRBV7-3 combines with J gene TRBJ1-3; no reliable D call. The CDR3 extends over 13 amino acids. V shed 6 bases and J shed 2 bases, with 8 bases lying between them. Germline values: CDR1 SGHTA, CDR2 FQGTGA. The CDR3 DNA is TGTGCCAGCAGTCTAGATACTGGAAACACCATATATTTT. Its protein product is CASSLDTGNTIYF. Variable domain in full (rest from reference TRBV7-3 and TRBJ1-3): GAGVSQTPSNKVTEKGKYVELRCDPISGHTALYWYRQSLGQGPEFLIYFQGTGAADDSGLPNDRFFAVRPEGSVSTLKIQRTERGDSAVYLCASSLDTGNTIYFGEGSWLTVV.

The genes are TRBV10-2 and TRBJ2-7; no clear D. CDR1 is WSHSY, CDR2 SAAADI, per germline. The germline V and J ends were trimmed by 0 bases and 3 bases, with 9 bases remaining between them. CDR3 length equals 14 residues. The CDR3 protein is CASSESQRSYEQYF. The CDR3 DNA reads as TGCGCCAGCAGTGAGTCGCAGCGTAGCTACGAGCAGTACTTC.

This sequence joins TRBV24-1 and TRBJ2-7; TRBD2 agrees at 14 bases. J was trimmed by 2 bases and V by 2 bases; bases with no gene match: 10. This CDR3 contains 19 residues. The germline V gene encodes CDR1 KGHDR and CDR2 SFDVKD. The CDR3 protein is CATSDCSGLAGVWAYEQYF. CDR3 DNA: TGTGCCACCAGTGATTGCTCGGGACTAGCGGGAGTTTGGGCCTACGAGCAGTACTTC.

V is TRBV25-1 and J is TRBJ1-3; 12 nucleotides agree with TRBD1. V lost 5 bases and J lost 4; bases outside the gene matches: 12. This CDR3 has 18 amino acids. Germline values: CDR1 MGHDK, CDR2 SYGVNS. CDR3 DNA: TGTGCCAGCAGTCATACCGGGACAGGGGGCGCGTGGGGAAACACCATATATTTT. It translates to CASSHTGTGGAWGNTIYF.

V is TRBV5-1 and J is TRBJ2-3; 11 bases map to TRBD1. The CDR3 spans 14 residues. Trimming at V came to 7 bases and at J to 3 bases, leaving 4 bases not matched to a gene. Germline loops: CDR1 SGHRS, CDR2 YFSETQ. In nucleotides, the CDR3 is TGCGCCAGCGCGGGGACAGGGGGAACAGATACGCAGTATTTT. Translation gives CASAGTGGTDTQYF.

The genes are TRBV18 and TRBJ2-3, with 7 positions matching TRBD2. Trimming at V came to 3 bases and at J to 2 bases, leaving 2 bases not matched to a gene. The CDR3 is made up of 14 amino acids. The germline V gene has CDR1 KGHSH and CDR2 LQKENI. The CDR3: CASSPGTNTDTQYF. CDR3 bases: TGTGCCAGCTCACCCGGGACTAACACAGATACGCAGTATTTT.

The V call is TRBV6-5, the J call TRBJ2-7; D perhaps matches TRBD1 (6 bases). This CDR3 is built from 15 residues. Trimming cost V 1 base and J 2 bases, with 12 bases left between them. Per the germline V gene, CDR1 is MNHEY and CDR2 is SVGAGI. For the CDR3, the DNA is TGTGCCAGCAGTTACTACCGGAAGGGGGCCTACGAGCAGTACTTC. Translated: CASSYYRKGAYEQYF.

This chain connects TRBV6-6 to TRBJ2-7, with TRBD2 matching 8 bases. The CDR3 runs 16 residues. Germline-derived CDR1 and CDR2 are MNHNY and SVGAGI (reference sequence). J lost 3 bases, V lost 0 bases, and 7 bases had no gene match. CDR3 bases: TGTGCCAGCAGTTACTCCAGCGGGGGACTCCACTACGAGCAGTACTTC. It codes for CASSYSSGGLHYEQYF.

V usage is TRBV28 and J usage is TRBJ2-3; D perhaps matches TRBD2 (6 bases). Germline V CDR1 and CDR2: MDHEN, SYDVKM. This CDR3 is built from 12 residues. The V gene lost 8 bases and the J gene lost 4 bases, with 10 bases spanning the gap. CDR3 in DNA: TGTGCCAGCGGGAGGCCCCCAGATACGCAGTATTTT. Its translation: CASGRPPDTQYF.

This chain connects TRBV6-6 to TRBJ2-5; the match to TRBD1 covers 8 bases. The CDR3 is 14 amino acids. Germline CDR1 MNHNY, CDR2 SVGAGI (reference sequence). V shed 3 bases, J shed 2 bases, and the junction held 2 bases outside the gene matches. This CDR3 is CASSYDRGQETQYF. CDR3 in DNA: TGTGCCAGCAGTTATGACAGGGGTCAAGAGACCCAGTACTTC.

The V and J genes are TRBV6-5 and TRBJ1-2; D may be TRBD1 (5 bases). The CDR3 extends over 14 amino acids. Trimming took 8 bases from V and 3 from J, leaving 16 bases between them. The germline CDR1 and CDR2 sequences are MNHEY and SVGAGI. In DNA, the CDR3 is TGTGCCAGCGCGAACGCCAGGGTATACTATGGCTACACCTTC. Translated, it gives CASANARVYYGYTF.

Here the CDR3 DNA reads TGCAGCGTTGGGGCAGGGGCCAACTATGGCTACACCTTC. It translates to CSVGAGANYGYTF. The chain is built from TRBV29-1 and TRBJ1-2; D might be TRBD1 (6 bases). This CDR3 contains 13 residues. Germline lookup yields CDR1 SQVTM and CDR2 ANQGSEA. V was clipped by 4 bases and J by 2 bases, with 11 bases between them.

This chain connects TRBV28 to TRBJ1-3, with 8 bases matching TRBD1. V lost 5 bases to trimming and J lost 2 bases; unmatched junction nucleotides: 5. Per germline, CDR1 MDHEN and CDR2 SYDVKM. The CDR3 runs 15 residues. CDR3 sequence: CASSPQGAAGNTIYF. CDR3 bases: TGTGCCAGCAGTCCTCAGGGGGCGGCTGGAAACACCATATATTTT.

V gene TRBV27 combines with J gene TRBJ2-2; 8 positions match TRBD1. The germline gives CDR1 MNHEY, CDR2 SMNVEV (reference sequence). The CDR3 length is 19 residues. Germline trimming cut 6 bases from V and 0 bases from J; bases unmatched to any gene: 15. CDR3 protein: CASSIFPSWTGTNTGELFF. In DNA form, the CDR3 reads TGTGCCAGCAGCATCTTTCCCAGTTGGACAGGGACGAACACCGGGGAGCTGTTTTTT.

The chain has TRBV6-5 and TRBJ1-5, with 10 positions matching TRBD1. The germline CDR1 and CDR2 sequences are MNHEY and SVGAGI. The trim removed 6 bases at V and 4 bases at J, leaving 6 bases unmatched. The CDR3 contains 15 residues. This CDR3 is CASRPGTGDNQPQHF. CDR3 coding DNA: TGTGCCAGCAGGCCCGGGACAGGGGATAATCAGCCCCAGCATTTT.

This clone occurred once. The rearrangement links TRBV19 to TRBJ2-5; 8 nucleotides match TRBD2. There are 15 residues in the CDR3. V gave up 1 base and J gave up 4 bases; unmatched junction bases: 5. CDR1 and CDR2 (germline): LNHDA, SQIVND (reference sequence). CDR3 sequence: CASSIGEAGGETQYF. The CDR3 coding sequence is TGTGCCAGTAGTATAGGAGAGGCGGGAGGAGAGACCCAGTACTTC.

The chain employs TRBV28 and TRBJ1-5; 9 bases agree with TRBD1. Germline CDR1 and CDR2: MDHEN and SYDVKM. The CDR3 length is 15 residues. With V trimmed by 3 bases and J by 6 bases, 6 bases remained unmatched. CDR3 loop: CASSFSGQGIQPQHF. The CDR3 DNA follows: TGTGCCAGCAGTTTTTCGGGACAGGGAATTCAGCCCCAGCATTTT.

The chain links TRBV27 to TRBJ1-5, with D possibly matching TRBD1 (6 bases). V shed 5 bases and J shed 3 bases, with 11 bases lying between them. This CDR3 is built from 14 residues. Germline-derived CDR1 and CDR2 are MNHEY and SMNVEV (reference sequence). The CDR3 loop reads CASSLRGINQPQHF. In DNA, the CDR3 is TGTGCCAGCAGTCTCAGGGGAATCAATCAGCCCCAGCATTTT.

This chain links TRBV5-1 with TRBJ2-6; a possible D gene is TRBD1 (5 bases). This CDR3 spans 15 amino acids. Trimming removed 4 bases at V and 4 bases at J, with 12 bases between. Per germline, CDR1 SGHRS and CDR2 YFSETQ. The CDR3 coding sequence is TGCGCCAGCAGCCACTCAGGGCAAGGGGCCAACGTCCTGACTTTC. Translated, it gives CASSHSGQGANVLTF.

V usage is TRBV7-6 and J usage is TRBJ2-3, with a possible D match to TRBD2 (7 bases). V shed 1 base and J shed 4 bases, with 15 bases lying between them. The V gene's germline CDR1 is SGHVS and CDR2 FNYEAQ. The CDR3 is 16 amino acids. Here the CDR3 reads CASSLGVRGGPDTQYF. The CDR3 region has the DNA TGTGCCAGCAGCTTAGGTGTTAGGGGGGGCCCAGATACGCAGTATTTT.

This chain uses TRBV4-3 with TRBJ2-1; TRBD2 aligns across 8 bases. The germline gives CDR1 LGHNA, CDR2 YSLEER. V was clipped by 0 bases and J by 0 bases; unmatched bases: 7. The CDR3 length is 18 residues. The CDR3 DNA is TGCGCCAGCAGCCAAGACCCCAGCGGGGGTAGCTCCTACAATGAGCAGTTCTTC. Translating it yields CASSQDPSGGSSYNEQFF.

J is TRBJ1-1 and V is TRBV6-2 or TRBV6-3; TRBD1 might be the D (6 bases). Trimming shortened V by 4 bases and J by 0 bases, and 12 bases separated the two germline ends. This CDR3 is 15 amino acids long. CDR1 and CDR2 from the germline V gene are MNHEY and SVGEGT. The CDR3, as DNA: TGTGCCAGCAGTTGGAACTACAGGGTGAACACTGAAGCTTTCTTT. Its translation is CASSWNYRVNTEAFF.

This clone is a singleton in its sample. J is TRBJ1-1 and V is TRBV5-6; TRBD1 is a possible D gene (5 bases). The V end lost 0 bases, the J end lost 4 bases, and 13 bases lay between the germline ends. Looked up from germline, CDR1 is SGHDT and CDR2 is YYEEEE. The CDR3 has 15 residues. The CDR3 spells CASSLGGSWGTEAFF. The CDR3, as DNA: TGTGCCAGCAGCTTGGGGGGCAGTTGGGGCACTGAAGCTTTCTTT.

The chain is built from TRBV19 and TRBJ1-5; 7 nucleotides align to TRBD1. The V and J ends lost 4 bases and 4 bases, in that order; junction bases with no gene match: 4. The germline V gene encodes CDR1 LNHDA and CDR2 SQIVND (reference sequence). The length of the CDR3 is 14 residues. The CDR3 sequence is CASSRDRVNQPQHF. The CDR3 nucleotides are TGTGCCAGTAGTAGAGACAGGGTGAATCAGCCCCAGCATTTT.

Here the CDR3 reads CASALGQGNGYTF. CDR3 nucleotides: TGTGCCAGCGCTTTGGGACAGGGCAATGGCTACACCTTC. V and J are TRBV6-5 and TRBJ1-2; 9 nucleotides agree with TRBD1. Germline lookup yields CDR1 MNHEY and CDR2 SVGAGI. The CDR3 loop spans 13 amino acids. V gave up 8 bases and J gave up 6 bases; unmatched junction bases: 7.

This rearrangement joins TRBV18 to TRBJ2-2, with 12 bases identical to TRBD2. This CDR3 contains 18 residues. V lost 7 bases, J lost 6 bases, and 15 bases stayed unmatched. Germline V gene data show CDR1 as KGHSH and CDR2 as LQKENI. CDR3 amino acids: CASLPGLAGEFPSGELFF. The CDR3 DNA is TGTGCCAGCTTACCGGGACTAGCGGGTGAATTCCCCTCCGGGGAGCTGTTTTTT.

This chain connects TRBV5-4 to TRBJ2-7, with 8 bases that match TRBD1. Trimming at V came to 0 bases and at J to 7 bases, leaving 12 bases not matched to a gene. Per the germline V gene, CDR1 is SGHNT and CDR2 is YYREEE (reference sequence). This CDR3 contains 16 residues. CDR3 DNA sequence: TGTGCCAGCAGCTTGGCCACAGGGGGACCATCTAGAGAGCAGTACTTC. Translating gives CASSLATGGPSREQYF. Combining the CDR3 with reference TRBV5-4 and TRBJ2-7 gives the whole variable domain ETGVTQSPTHLIKTRGQQVTLRCSSQSGHNTVSWYQQALGQGPQFIFQYYREEENGRGNFPPRFSGLQFPNYSSELNVNALELDDSALYLCASSLATGGPSREQYFGPGTRLTVT.

The V gene is TRBV12-5, the J gene TRBJ2-1; TRBD2 agrees at 7 bases. There are 15 residues in the CDR3. J lost 5 bases, V lost 1 base, and 5 bases had no gene match. The V gene's germline CDR1 is LGHNT and CDR2 FRNRAP. The CDR3 DNA sequence: TGTGCTAGTGGTTTGGGCGGGAGTACTAACAATGAGCAGTTCTTC. It yields the protein CASGLGGSTNNEQFF.